This T cell receptor (beta chain) was captured in a study of blood T cell repertoires in COVID-19. Across the study: Researchers got acute and convalescent COVID-19 samples from the United States, Italy and Spain. T cells, B-cell-depleted T cells, or PBMCs provided the cDNA or gDNA that served as material.

In the original analysis: From reference gene primer amplification, estimates of nucleated cell counts were derived. TCRdb keeps only in-frame clones here, not all; method: immunoSEQ multiplex PCR. For V, J and clone size, that table is used; D and trimming come from the DNA. The sample shows 90,000 to 110,000 clones, approximately 90% of them seen only once. The trim removed 3 bases at V and 4 bases at J, leaving 5 bases unmatched. Per germline, CDR1 SGHNT and CDR2 YYREEE (reference sequence). This CDR3 has 14 amino acids. The sequence was obtained from a human donor in a cohort sampled during active COVID-19. The sample was peripheral blood. This chain connects TRBV5-4 to TRBJ1-2, with 8 bases identical to TRBD1. This chain's CDR3 is CASSYQGAAYGYTF. The CDR3 region has the DNA TGTGCCAGCAGCTATCAGGGGGCGGCCTATGGCTACACCTTC.